Sequencing of this TCR beta chain was carried out in a study of blood T cell repertoires in COVID-19. Study context: Material from acute and convalescent COVID-19 was sourced from the United States, Italy and Spain. T cells, B-cell-depleted T cells, or PBMCs provided the cDNA or gDNA that served as material.

The method was immunoSEQ multiplex PCR; TCRdb's version includes in-frame clones alone and lacks a portion of them. The sample contains about 290,000 clones, roughly 86% of which appear only once. This CDR3 region has 15 residues. V lost 5 bases and J lost 7, with 18 bases in between. Germline assignment: CDR1 SGHTA and CDR2 FQGNSA. Seattle enrolled patients during active infection and tracked them longitudinally. Sequenced input: peripheral blood. The chain employs TRBV7-2 and TRBJ2-1; D may be TRBD1 (5 bases). The TCR was taken from a woman aged 25-40 years with COVID-19, enrolled during active disease. CDR3 bases: TGTGCCAGCAGCCCCCAGGGAATCCAAGGGAATGAGCAGTTCTTC. It encodes CASSPQGIQGNEQFF. The full variable domain, its missing parts supplied by reference TRBV7-2 and TRBJ2-1, is GAGVSQSPSNKVTEKGKDVELRCDPISGHTALYWYRQSLGQGLEFLIYFQGNSAPDKSGLPSDRFSAERTGGSVSTLTIQRTQQEDSAVYLCASSPQGIQGNEQFFGPGTRLTVL.